The 17 T cell receptor beta chains presented below share a single source sample, sequenced in a study of shared clonotypes between healthy human individuals. Repertoires were generated with immunoSEQ multiplex PCR, while TCRdb's copy carries only in-frame clones and drops some. The table has 2 million to 3 million clones, more than 85% seen once. Sequencing used naive CD4+ T cells from PBMCs. Noted subset: CD45RA+ positively selected. These receptors were obtained from a man aged 18 to 35 in good health. Some clones in this sample may be carry-over from other donors' samples.

Concerning this clone itself: The identical CDR3 is also encoded by other nucleotide sequences in the sample. This chain connects TRBV18 to TRBJ1-4; a possible D gene is TRBD1 (6 bases). This CDR3 region has 16 residues. Germline V CDR1 and CDR2: KGHSH, LQKENI. With 6 bases removed from V and 0 bases from J, the gap between germline ends came to 14 bases. CDR3 residues: CASSLGQIATNEKLFF. As DNA, the CDR3 is TGTGCCAGCTCCCTAGGACAGATTGCAACTAATGAAAAACTGTTTTTT. Using reference TRBV18 and TRBJ1-4 for the parts outside the CDR3, the full variable domain is NAGVMQNPRHLVRRRGQEARLRCSPMKGHSHVYWYRQLPEEGLKFMVYLQKENIIDESGMPKERFSAEFPKEGPSILRIQQVVRGDSAAYFCASSLGQIATNEKLFFGSGTQLSVL.

The V gene is TRBV7-9, the J gene TRBJ2-1; D ambiguous. Between the trimmed V and J ends, which lost 2 bases and 5 bases, there was a span of 4 bases. The CDR3 is 12 residues long. Germline CDR1 reads SEHNR; CDR2 reads FQNEAQ (reference sequence). The CDR3 DNA sequence: TGTGCCAGCAGCTTAACAGACAATGAGCAGTTCTTC. Residues: CASSLTDNEQFF.

This chain connects TRBV7-9 to TRBJ2-1; 8 bases line up with TRBD1. V shed 5 bases, J shed 7 bases, and the junction held 10 bases outside the gene matches. This CDR3 has 15 amino acids. Germline V gives CDR1 SEHNR, CDR2 FQNEAQ (reference sequence). The chain's CDR3 is CASSPTPTGENEQFF. The DNA for the CDR3 is TGTGCCAGCAGCCCAACCCCGACAGGGGAAAATGAGCAGTTCTTC.

The chain links TRBV27 to TRBJ2-3; 11 bases fit TRBD2. The V segment lost 3 bases and the J segment 7 bases; nucleotides outside the gene matches: 12. This CDR3 has 17 residues. CDR1 MNHEY and CDR2 SMNVEV come from the germline V gene (reference sequence). In DNA, the CDR3 is TGTGCCAGCAGTTTCCGGGGACTAGCGGAAAAGGGGCATACGCAGTATTTT. This encodes CASSFRGLAEKGHTQYF.

This chain joins TRBV5-5 and TRBJ1-3; D is undetermined. This CDR3 region has 16 residues. CDR1 is SGHKS, CDR2 YYEKEE, per germline (reference sequence). V was shortened by 4 bases and J by 0 bases, with 14 bases between the two germline ends. CDR3 DNA: TGTGCCAGCAGCGTGGCACGATTGTACTCTGGAAACACCATATATTTT. This sequence encodes CASSVARLYSGNTIYF. Based on the CDR3 plus reference TRBV5-5 and TRBJ1-3, the full variable domain is DAGVTQSPTHLIKTRGQQVTLRCSPISGHKSVSWYQQVLGQGPQFIFQYYEKEERGRGNFPDRFSARQFPNYSSELNVNALLLGDSALYLCASSVARLYSGNTIYFGEGSWLTVV.

This clone was counted once. The chain employs TRBV10-3 and TRBJ2-3, with 7 nucleotides matching TRBD2. Germline trimming cut 1 base from V and 4 bases from J; bases unmatched to any gene: 8. Germline assignment: CDR1 ENHRY and CDR2 SYGVKD. The CDR3 is 16 amino acids. The CDR3: CAISELRTSASDTQYF. The CDR3 coding sequence is TGTGCCATCAGTGAGTTAAGGACTAGTGCGTCAGATACGCAGTATTTT.

In regard to this clone: The junction departs from germline at one end; a sequencing error may be responsible. V usage is TRBV6-1 and J usage is TRBJ1-1; 7 bases match TRBD1. The CDR3 is made up of 14 amino acids. Germline-derived CDR1 and CDR2 are MNHNS and SASEGT. The CDR3 DNA reads as TGTGCCGGCAGACAGGGTCTGACGAGGACTGAAGCTTTCTTT. This gives the protein CAGRQGLTRTEAFF.

This sequence joins TRBV5-1 and TRBJ2-2; D is unclear. Germline V gives CDR1 SGHRS, CDR2 YFSETQ. Trimming pared 0 bases from V and 5 bases from J, leaving 8 bases between. The CDR3 consists of 14 residues. This CDR3 is CASSLDGVTGELFF. The CDR3 coding sequence is TGCGCCAGCAGCTTGGACGGAGTAACCGGGGAGCTGTTTTTT.

The V call is TRBV5-1, the J call TRBJ2-1, with D tentatively TRBD1 or TRBD2 (5 bases each). CDR1 is SGHRS, CDR2 YFSETQ, per germline. Between the trimmed V and J ends, which lost 3 bases and 8 bases, there was a span of 15 bases. This CDR3 region has 14 residues. CDR3 nucleotide sequence: TGCGCCAGCAGCTCCCAAGGGGCGGGTGATGAGCAGTTCTTC. Amino acid sequence: CASSSQGAGDEQFF.

CDR3 residues: CASSLGATDTQYF. In DNA, the CDR3 is TGTGCCAGCAGCTTAGGAGCCACAGATACGCAGTATTTT. This chain uses TRBV5-4 with TRBJ2-3; D gene uncertain. The CDR3 extends over 13 amino acids. Germline assignment: CDR1 SGHNT and CDR2 YYREEE (reference sequence). Trimming pared 2 bases from V and 2 bases from J, leaving 6 bases between.

The V and J genes are TRBV2 and TRBJ1-1; no definite D call. The V gene's germline CDR1 is SNHLY and CDR2 FYNNEI. V lost 7 bases and J 5 bases, leaving 14 bases between the germline ends. The CDR3 is 13 amino acids. CDR3 in DNA: TGTGCCAGCACCGCCGACGAGGGTACTGAAGCTTTCTTT. Translating it yields CASTADEGTEAFF.

The V gene is TRBV19, the J gene TRBJ2-1, with 7 nucleotides matching TRBD1. The CDR3 loop spans 15 amino acids. From germline, CDR1 is LNHDA and CDR2 SQIVND (reference sequence). V dropped 6 bases and J dropped 2; count of bases not matched to a gene: 7. CDR3 amino acids: CASSHPGQPYNEQFF. CDR3 sequence (DNA): TGTGCCAGTAGCCACCCGGGACAGCCCTACAATGAGCAGTTCTTC.

V gene TRBV4-2 combines with J gene TRBJ2-3, with D unresolved. Trimming left V 0 bases short and J 1 base short, with 20 bases between. The CDR3 has 19 residues. Germline CDR1 and CDR2: LGHNA and YNFKEQ. The CDR3 here is CASSQEYRDAAARTDTQYF. Here the CDR3 DNA reads TGTGCCAGCAGCCAAGAATATCGAGACGCCGCGGCGCGCACAGATACGCAGTATTTT.

This sequence joins TRBV4-2 and TRBJ2-7; the D is unclear. The germline V gene encodes CDR1 LGHNA and CDR2 YNFKEQ. The CDR3 runs 15 residues. The V end lost 1 base, the J end lost 6 bases, and 16 bases lay between the germline ends. This chain's CDR3 is CASSQAAREFAEQYF. The DNA of the CDR3 is TGTGCCAGCAGCCAAGCGGCCCGTGAATTCGCCGAGCAGTACTTC.

V gene TRBV6-6 combines with J gene TRBJ2-3, with 10 bases identical to TRBD2. Germline values: CDR1 MNHNY, CDR2 SVGAGI (reference sequence). This CDR3 spans 16 amino acids. Germline trimming cut 2 bases from V and 4 bases from J; bases unmatched to any gene: 6. CDR3 region: CASSYRASGSADTQYF. The CDR3 coding sequence is TGTGCCAGCAGTTACCGAGCTAGCGGGAGTGCAGATACGCAGTATTTT.

J is TRBJ2-7 and V is TRBV13; no definite D call. Germline CDR1 is PRHDT and CDR2 is FYEKMQ (reference sequence). The V gene lost 1 base and the J gene lost 12 bases, with 13 bases spanning the gap. CDR3 length: 12 amino acids. The CDR3 loop reads CASSLDRFGPYF. In DNA, the CDR3 is TGTGCCAGCAGCTTAGACCGGTTTGGGCCGTACTTC.

The CDR3 loop reads CASSLDQSYYNEQFF. For the CDR3, the DNA is TGTGCCAGCAGCTTGGATCAGTCCTATTACAATGAGCAGTTCTTC. The chain links TRBV5-4 to TRBJ2-1; D gene uncertain. Trimming removed 0 bases from V and 4 bases from J, with 11 bases in between. CDR1 and CDR2 (germline): SGHNT, YYREEE (reference sequence). This CDR3 comprises 15 residues.